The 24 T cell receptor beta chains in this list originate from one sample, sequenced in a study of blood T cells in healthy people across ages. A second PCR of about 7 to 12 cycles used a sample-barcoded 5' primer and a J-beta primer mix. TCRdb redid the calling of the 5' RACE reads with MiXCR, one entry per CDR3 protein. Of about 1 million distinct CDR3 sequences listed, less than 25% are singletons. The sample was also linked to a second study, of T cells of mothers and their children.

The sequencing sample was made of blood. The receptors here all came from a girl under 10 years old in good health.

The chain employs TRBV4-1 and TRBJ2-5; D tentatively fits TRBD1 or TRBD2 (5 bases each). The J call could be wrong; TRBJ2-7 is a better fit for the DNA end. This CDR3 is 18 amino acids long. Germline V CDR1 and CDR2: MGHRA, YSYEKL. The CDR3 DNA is TGCGCCAGCAGCCAAGAACCTAGCCGGGACCTAAACCTCTACGAGCAGTACTTC. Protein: CASSQEPSRDLNLYEQYF.

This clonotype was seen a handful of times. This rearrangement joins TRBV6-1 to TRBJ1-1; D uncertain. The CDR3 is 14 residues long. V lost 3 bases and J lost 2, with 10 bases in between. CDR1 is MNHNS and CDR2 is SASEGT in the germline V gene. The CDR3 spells CASSDDRINTEAFF. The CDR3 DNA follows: TGTGCCAGCAGTGACGACCGTATAAACACTGAAGCTTTCTTT.

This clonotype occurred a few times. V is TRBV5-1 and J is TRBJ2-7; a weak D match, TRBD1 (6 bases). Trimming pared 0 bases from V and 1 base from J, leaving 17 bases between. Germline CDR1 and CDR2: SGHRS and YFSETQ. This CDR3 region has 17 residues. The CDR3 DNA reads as TGCGCCAGCAGCTTGGCAAACACCGGGACAAATTCCTACGAGCAGTACTTC. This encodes CASSLANTGTNSYEQYF. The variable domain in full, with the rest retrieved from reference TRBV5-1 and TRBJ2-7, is KAGVTQTPRYLIKTRGQQVTLSCSPISGHRSVSWYQQTPGQGLQFLFEYFSETQRNKGNFPGRFSGRQFSNSRSEMNVSTLELGDSALYLCASSLANTGTNSYEQYFGPGTRLTVT.

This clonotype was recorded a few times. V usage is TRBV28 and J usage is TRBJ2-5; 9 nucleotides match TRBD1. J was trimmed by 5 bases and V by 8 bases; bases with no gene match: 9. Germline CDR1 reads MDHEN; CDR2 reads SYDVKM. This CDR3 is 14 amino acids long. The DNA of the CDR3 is TGTGCCAGCGATAAGGACAGGGGAGGGGAGACCCAGTACTTC. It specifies CASDKDRGGETQYF.

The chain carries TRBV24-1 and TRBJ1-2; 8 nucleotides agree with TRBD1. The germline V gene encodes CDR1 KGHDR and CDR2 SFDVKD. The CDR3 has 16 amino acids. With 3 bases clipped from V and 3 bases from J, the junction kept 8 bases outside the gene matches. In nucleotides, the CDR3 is TGTGCCACCAGTGATCAGGGGGCTATAGGAGACTATGGCTACACCTTC. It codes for CATSDQGAIGDYGYTF.

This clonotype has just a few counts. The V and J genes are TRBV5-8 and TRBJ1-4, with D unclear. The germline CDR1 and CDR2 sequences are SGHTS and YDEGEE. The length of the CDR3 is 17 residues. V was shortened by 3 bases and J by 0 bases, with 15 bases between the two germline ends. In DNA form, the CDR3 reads TGTGCCAGCAGCTATTCTTCCGGGCCTACAACTAATGAAAAACTGTTTTTT. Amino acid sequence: CASSYSSGPTTNEKLFF.

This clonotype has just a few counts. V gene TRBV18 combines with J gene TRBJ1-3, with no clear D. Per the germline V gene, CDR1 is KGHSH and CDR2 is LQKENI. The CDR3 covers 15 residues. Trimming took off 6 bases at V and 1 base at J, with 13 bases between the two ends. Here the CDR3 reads CASSGFSESGNTIYF. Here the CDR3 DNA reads TGTGCCAGCTCTGGCTTTTCGGAATCTGGAAACACCATATATTTT.

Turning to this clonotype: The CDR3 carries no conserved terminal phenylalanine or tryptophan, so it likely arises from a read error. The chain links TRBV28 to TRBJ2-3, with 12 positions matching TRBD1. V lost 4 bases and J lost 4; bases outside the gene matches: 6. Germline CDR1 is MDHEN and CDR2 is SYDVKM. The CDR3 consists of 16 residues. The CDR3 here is CASSSEGTGGPDTQYS. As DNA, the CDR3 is TGTGCCAGCAGTTCAGAGGGGACAGGGGGCCCAGATACGCAGTATTCT.

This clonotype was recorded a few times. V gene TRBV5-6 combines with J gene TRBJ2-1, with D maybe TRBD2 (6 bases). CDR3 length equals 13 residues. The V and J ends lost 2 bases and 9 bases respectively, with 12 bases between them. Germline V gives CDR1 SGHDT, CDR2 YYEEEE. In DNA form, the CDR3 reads TGTGCCAGCAGCTTACTCAGGGAGGCTGAGCAGTTCTTC. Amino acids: CASSLLREAEQFF. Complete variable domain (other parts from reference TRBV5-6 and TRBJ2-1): DAGVTQSPTHLIKTRGQQVTLRCSPKSGHDTVSWYQQALGQGPQFIFQYYEEEERQRGNFPDRFSGHQFPNYSSELNVNALLLGDSALYLCASSLLREAEQFFGPGTRLTVL.

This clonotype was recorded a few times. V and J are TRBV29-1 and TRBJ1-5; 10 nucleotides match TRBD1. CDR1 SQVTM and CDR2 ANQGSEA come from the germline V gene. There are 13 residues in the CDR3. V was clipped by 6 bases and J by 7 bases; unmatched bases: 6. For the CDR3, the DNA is TGCAGCGTGATGACAGGGGGCTTGCAGCCCCAGCATTTT. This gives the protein CSVMTGGLQPQHF. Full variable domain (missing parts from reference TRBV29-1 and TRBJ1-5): SAVISQKPSRDICQRGTSLTIQCQVDSQVTMMFWYRQQPGQSLTLIATANQGSEATYESGFVIDKFPISRPNLTFSTLTVSNMSPEDSSIYLCSVMTGGLQPQHFGDGTRLSIL.

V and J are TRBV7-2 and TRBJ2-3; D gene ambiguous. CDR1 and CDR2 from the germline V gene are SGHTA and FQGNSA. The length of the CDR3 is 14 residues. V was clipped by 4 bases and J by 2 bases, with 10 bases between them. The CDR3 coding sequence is TGTGCCAGCAGCTCTGGACCATACACAGATACGCAGTATTTT. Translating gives CASSSGPYTDTQYF.

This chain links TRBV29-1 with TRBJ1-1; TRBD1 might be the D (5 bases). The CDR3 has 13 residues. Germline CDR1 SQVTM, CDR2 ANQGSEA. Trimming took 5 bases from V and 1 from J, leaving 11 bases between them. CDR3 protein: CSVSGRQNTEAFF. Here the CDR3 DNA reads TGCAGCGTTTCGGGACGGCAGAACACTGAAGCTTTCTTT.

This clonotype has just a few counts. CDR3 in amino acids: CASSLSPQGVRGYTF. In DNA form, the CDR3 reads TGTGCCAGCAGTTTATCCCCCCAGGGGGTTCGGGGCTACACCTTC. The J gene is TRBJ1-2, the V gene TRBV27; 7 bases match TRBD1. The length of the CDR3 is 15 residues. The germline V gene encodes CDR1 MNHEY and CDR2 SMNVEV (reference sequence). Trimming at V came to 0 bases and at J to 8 bases, leaving 9 bases not matched to a gene.

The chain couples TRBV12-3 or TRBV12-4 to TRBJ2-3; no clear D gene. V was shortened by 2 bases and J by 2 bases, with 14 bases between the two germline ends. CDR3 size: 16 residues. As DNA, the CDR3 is TGTGCCAGCAGTTTAAATTGGGCCACTAACACAGATACGCAGTATTTT. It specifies CASSLNWATNTDTQYF.

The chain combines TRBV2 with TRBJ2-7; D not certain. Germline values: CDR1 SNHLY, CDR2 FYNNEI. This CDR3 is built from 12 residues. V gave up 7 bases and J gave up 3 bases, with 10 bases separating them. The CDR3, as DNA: TGTGCCAGCAATGGACCGAGCTACGAGCAGTACTTC. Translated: CASNGPSYEQYF.

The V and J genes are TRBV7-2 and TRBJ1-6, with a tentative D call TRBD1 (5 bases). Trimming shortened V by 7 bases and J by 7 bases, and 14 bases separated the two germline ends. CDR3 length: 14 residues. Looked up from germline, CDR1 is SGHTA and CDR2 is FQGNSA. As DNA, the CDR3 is TGTGCCAGCACCGTGGGGACGGTGAATTCACCCCTCCACTTT. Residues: CASTVGTVNSPLHF.

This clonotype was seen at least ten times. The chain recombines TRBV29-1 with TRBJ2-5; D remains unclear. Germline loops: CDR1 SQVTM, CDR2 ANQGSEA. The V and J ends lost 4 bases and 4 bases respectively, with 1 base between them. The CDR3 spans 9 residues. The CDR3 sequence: CSVGETQYF. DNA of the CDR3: TGCAGCGTTGGAGAGACCCAGTACTTC.

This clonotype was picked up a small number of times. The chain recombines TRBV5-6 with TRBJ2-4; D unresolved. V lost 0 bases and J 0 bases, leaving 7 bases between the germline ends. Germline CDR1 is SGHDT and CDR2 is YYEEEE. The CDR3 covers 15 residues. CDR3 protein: CASSLVPLAKNIQYF. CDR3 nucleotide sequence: TGTGCCAGCAGCTTGGTCCCCTTAGCCAAAAACATTCAGTACTTC. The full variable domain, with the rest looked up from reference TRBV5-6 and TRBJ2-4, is DAGVTQSPTHLIKTRGQQVTLRCSPKSGHDTVSWYQQALGQGPQFIFQYYEEEERQRGNFPDRFSGHQFPNYSSELNVNALLLGDSALYLCASSLVPLAKNIQYFGAGTRLSVL.

The CDR3 spells CASSSDSRQDTQYF. The CDR3 nucleotides are TGTGCCAGCAGCTCTGATTCAAGGCAAGATACGCAGTATTTT. The chain combines TRBV7-9 with TRBJ2-3, with D unresolved. Looked up from germline, CDR1 is SEHNR and CDR2 is FQNEAQ (reference sequence). V was cut by 4 bases and J by 5 bases, with 13 bases left in between. CDR3 size: 14 residues.

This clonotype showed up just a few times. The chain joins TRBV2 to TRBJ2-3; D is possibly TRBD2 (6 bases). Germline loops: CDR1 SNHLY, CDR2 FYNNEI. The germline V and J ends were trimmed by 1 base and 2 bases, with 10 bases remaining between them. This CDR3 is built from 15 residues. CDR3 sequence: CASSEGAGTTDTQYF. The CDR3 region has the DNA TGTGCCAGCAGTGAAGGGGCGGGAACCACAGATACGCAGTATTTT.

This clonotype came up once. The CDR3 spells CASSLEAGGIYNEQFF. The CDR3 DNA follows: TGTGCCAGCAGCTTAGAGGCGGGAGGAATATACAATGAGCAGTTCTTC. The J gene is TRBJ2-1, the V gene TRBV7-9, with 8 nucleotides matching TRBD2. The V gene's germline CDR1 is SEHNR and CDR2 FQNEAQ (reference sequence). V lost 1 base, J lost 4 bases, and 6 bases stayed unmatched. The CDR3 runs 16 residues.

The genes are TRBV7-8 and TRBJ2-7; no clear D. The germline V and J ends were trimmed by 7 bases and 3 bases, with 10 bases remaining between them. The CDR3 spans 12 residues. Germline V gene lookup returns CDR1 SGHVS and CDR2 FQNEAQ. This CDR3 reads CASNFLGYEQYF. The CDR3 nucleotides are TGTGCCAGCAACTTCTTGGGCTACGAGCAGTACTTC.

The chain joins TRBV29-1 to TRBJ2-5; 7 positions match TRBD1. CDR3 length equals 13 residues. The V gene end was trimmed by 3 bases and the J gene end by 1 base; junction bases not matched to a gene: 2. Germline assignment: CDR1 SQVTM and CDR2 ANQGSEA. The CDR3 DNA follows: TGCAGCGTTGAGGGACAGTTCCAAGAGACCCAGTACTTC. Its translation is CSVEGQFQETQYF.

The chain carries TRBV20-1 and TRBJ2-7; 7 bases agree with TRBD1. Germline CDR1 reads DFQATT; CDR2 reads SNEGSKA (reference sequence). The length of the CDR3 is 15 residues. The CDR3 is CSGQLPGQSSYEQYF. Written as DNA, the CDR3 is TGCAGCGGTCAGCTACCGGGACAGAGCTCCTACGAGCAGTACTTC.